This T cell receptor (beta chain) was retrieved from a study of T-cell reconstitution after alpha-beta-depleted transplantation in children. Looked up from germline, CDR1 is SGDLS and CDR2 is YYNGEE. V shed 0 bases and J shed 5 bases, with 15 bases lying between them. CDR3 length: 15 residues. With regard to this clonotype: Its cognate antigen is unknown.

Using unique molecular identifiers, the investigators prepared the TCRbeta library. MiXCR, run by TCRdb on the PCR reads, gives a single entry per CDR3 protein. The data hold approximately 800,000 distinct CDR3 sequences, with around 17% observed a single time. Study observations and caveats: Several hundred expanded graft clones reportedly gave rise to the alpha-beta T cells present about two months after transplant. From newly produced T cells came most of the T-cell counts and diversity one year after transplant.

The V and J genes are TRBV9 and TRBJ2-7; the D gene is possibly TRBD2 (6 bases). The specimen was PBMCs, mostly from graft donor cells, collected 360 days after TCRalphabeta/CD19-depleted stem cell transplant. The TCR was taken from a male patient younger than 18 who had a stem cell transplant for acute lymphoblastic leukemia, so the T cells may come from the graft donor. CDR3 sequence reads: CASSVGVAADNEQYF. Here the CDR3 DNA reads TGTGCCAGCAGCGTAGGAGTAGCGGCCGATAACGAGCAGTACTTC.